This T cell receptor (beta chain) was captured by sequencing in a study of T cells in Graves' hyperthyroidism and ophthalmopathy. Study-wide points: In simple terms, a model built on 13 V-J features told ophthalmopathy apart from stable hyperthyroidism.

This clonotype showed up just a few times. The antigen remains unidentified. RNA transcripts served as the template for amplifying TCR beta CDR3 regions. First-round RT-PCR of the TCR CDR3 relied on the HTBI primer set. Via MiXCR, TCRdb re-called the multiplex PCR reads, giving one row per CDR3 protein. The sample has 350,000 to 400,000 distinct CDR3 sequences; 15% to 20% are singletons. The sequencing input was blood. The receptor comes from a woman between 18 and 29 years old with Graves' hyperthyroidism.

The DNA for the CDR3 is TGTGCCATCTCGAGACAGGGCGCCAGCTCTGGGGCCAACGTCCTGACTTTC. Translated: CAISRQGASSGANVLTF. The chain couples TRBV10-3 to TRBJ2-6; 7 positions agree with TRBD1. V was pared by 8 bases and J by 0 bases, with 10 bases of the junction left unmatched. Germline assignment: CDR1 ENHRY and CDR2 SYGVKD. The CDR3 contains 17 residues.